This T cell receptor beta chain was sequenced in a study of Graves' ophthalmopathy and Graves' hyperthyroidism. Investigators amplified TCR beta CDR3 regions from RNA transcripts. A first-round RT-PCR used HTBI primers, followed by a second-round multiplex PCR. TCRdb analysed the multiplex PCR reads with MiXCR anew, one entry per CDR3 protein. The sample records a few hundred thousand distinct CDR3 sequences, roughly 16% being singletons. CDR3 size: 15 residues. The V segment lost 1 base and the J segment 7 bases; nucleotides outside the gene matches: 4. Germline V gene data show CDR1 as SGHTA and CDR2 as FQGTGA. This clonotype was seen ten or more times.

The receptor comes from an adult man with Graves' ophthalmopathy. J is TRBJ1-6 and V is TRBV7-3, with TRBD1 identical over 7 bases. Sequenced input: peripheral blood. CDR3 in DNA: TGTGCCAGCAGCTTAAACCCAGGGGGAAATTCACCCCTCCACTTT. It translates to CASSLNPGGNSPLHF.